This T cell receptor beta chain comes out of a study of chemoradiotherapy in HPV16-positive cancers. Study at large: A couple of HPV16-positive patients' cells yielded candidate HPV-specific clones and common motifs.

The CDR3 is made up of 14 amino acids. Trimming cost V 7 bases and J 7 bases, with 14 bases left between them. Germline-derived CDR1 and CDR2 are LNHDA and SQIVND (reference sequence). Overall study results and limits: Candidate HPV-specific clones and E7-related TCR motifs grew in tumor during treatment. In HPV16-positive patients, HPV-responsive T-cell expansion tracked better recurrence-free survival.

Measured with immunoSEQ multiplex PCR; TCRdb has only the in-frame clones, and not every one. Among 9,500 to 15,000 clones, 85% to 90% were seen once, and the ten largest hold 2.7%. A word on this clone: No antigen is known for it.

Samples were taken several times over chemoradiotherapy. Collection of the sample occurred from a patient who underwent chemoradiotherapy. This sequence was found in a human donor with HPV-associated anogenital cancer. This chain links TRBV19 with TRBJ1-6, with D possibly TRBD1 on 6 matching bases. CDR3 coding DNA: TGTGCCAGTACTCCGGGACACCAAAATTCACCCCTCCACTTT. This sequence encodes CASTPGHQNSPLHF.